Below, 20 T cell receptor beta chains from the same sample are listed, as sequenced in a study of blood T cell repertoires in COVID-19. Sequencing was performed with immunoSEQ multiplex PCR; in TCRdb, only in-frame clones are kept and a portion is missing. The sample has 200,000 or so clones, 75% to 90% seen once; the top ten hold around 9.9%. Sequencing was done on a sample of peripheral blood. Receptors originate from a human donor with active or convalescent COVID-19. The donor label of this sample is uncertain.

CDR3 in amino acids: CASSKGGDRYGYTF. The CDR3 DNA is TGTGCCAGTAGTAAAGGAGGGGACCGCTATGGCTACACCTTC. The genes are TRBV19 and TRBJ1-2; tentative D call: TRBD1 (5 bases). The CDR3 consists of 14 residues. Germline lookup yields CDR1 LNHDA and CDR2 SQIVND (reference sequence). Trimming pared 4 bases from V and 4 bases from J, leaving 13 bases between.

V usage is TRBV25-1 and J usage is TRBJ1-4; the D is unclear. The CDR3 spans 13 residues. Germline loops: CDR1 MGHDK, CDR2 SYGVNS. Deletions cut 4 bases from V and 7 bases from J, with 10 bases between. DNA of the CDR3: TGTGCCAGCAGTGGTCCACTTATTGAAAAACTGTTTTTT. It is translated as CASSGPLIEKLFF.

In its sample, this clone was seen once. This chain connects TRBV9 to TRBJ1-5; perhaps TRBD1 as D (5 bases). There are 15 residues in the CDR3. Germline loops: CDR1 SGDLS, CDR2 YYNGEE. V lost 2 bases and J 0 bases, leaving 9 bases between the germline ends. CDR3 sequence (DNA): TGTGCCAGCAGCGTTACAGGATATAGCAATCAGCCCCAGCATTTT. Translated: CASSVTGYSNQPQHF.

V and J are TRBV28 and TRBJ1-1, with D possibly TRBD1 on 5 matching bases. Trimming took off 4 bases at V and 10 bases at J, with 16 bases between the two ends. In germline, CDR1 is MDHEN, CDR2 SYDVKM. The CDR3 sequence is 13 residues long. CDR3 in DNA: TGTGCCAGCAGTTCAACCGGGACTCTGATAGCTTTCTTT. Translation: CASSSTGTLIAFF.

V gene TRBV4-2 combines with J gene TRBJ2-1; the D is unclear. CDR1 and CDR2 (germline): LGHNA, YNFKEQ. The V end was cut by 2 bases, the J end by 3 bases, with 2 bases between. The CDR3 consists of 12 residues. The CDR3 sequence is CASSQHYNEQFF. The CDR3 nucleotides read TGTGCCAGCAGCCAACACTACAATGAGCAGTTCTTC.

The chain combines TRBV19 with TRBJ1-1; the match to TRBD1 covers 7 bases. The CDR3 is 13 amino acids. Germline CDR1 LNHDA, CDR2 SQIVND (reference sequence). V shed 5 bases, J shed 4 bases, and the junction held 4 bases outside the gene matches. The CDR3 bases are TGTGCCAGTAGTGCAACAGGGGCCACTGAAGCTTTCTTT. Protein product: CASSATGATEAFF.

The V and J genes are TRBV16 and TRBJ2-6; no firm D call. Germline V gene sequence: CDR1 KGHSY, CDR2 FQNENV. The length of the CDR3 is 15 residues. Trimming took 0 bases from V and 0 from J, leaving 3 bases between them. The CDR3 region has the DNA TGTGCCAGCAGCCAATCACACTCTGGGGCCAACGTCCTGACTTTC. It specifies CASSQSHSGANVLTF.

The chain carries TRBV5-1 and TRBJ2-5; 8 bases are shared with TRBD2. There are 16 residues in the CDR3. The V gene end was trimmed by 0 bases and the J gene end by 6 bases; junction bases not matched to a gene: 10. CDR1 and CDR2 from the germline V gene are SGHRS and YFSETQ. The CDR3 is CASSLVAWTSTQTQYF. The CDR3 nucleotides read TGCGCCAGCAGCTTGGTGGCGTGGACTAGCACGCAGACCCAGTACTTC. Full variable domain (remainder filled in from reference TRBV5-1 and TRBJ2-5): KAGVTQTPRYLIKTRGQQVTLSCSPISGHRSVSWYQQTPGQGLQFLFEYFSETQRNKGNFPGRFSGRQFSNSRSEMNVSTLELGDSALYLCASSLVAWTSTQTQYFGPGTRLLVL.

The chain employs TRBV6-5 and TRBJ1-1; D is unclear. Trimming took 7 bases from V and 4 from J, leaving 13 bases between them. The germline V gene encodes CDR1 MNHEY and CDR2 SVGAGI. The length of the CDR3 is 13 residues. DNA for the CDR3: TGTGCCAGCACTTTCTCCGGTATCACTGAAGCTTTCTTT. It translates to CASTFSGITEAFF.

This chain uses TRBV2 with TRBJ1-2; TRBD1 agrees at 9 bases. The CDR3 is 15 amino acids. The germline gives CDR1 SNHLY, CDR2 FYNNEI. Losses at the gene ends were 6 bases for V and 3 bases for J; bases not matched to a gene: 8. The CDR3, as DNA: TGTGCCAGCAGAGCACAGGGGGCGTATGACTATGGCTACACCTTC. It is translated as CASRAQGAYDYGYTF.

The chain recombines TRBV12-1 with TRBJ2-7; the listed D gene, TRBD2, was not tested against the DNA. TRBV12-1 corresponds to a pseudogene. CDR3 length: 16 amino acids. CDR3 DNA: TGTGCCAGCAGCCCAGCATGGGCGGGAGGGGTCGCCGAGCAGTACTTC. Its protein product is CASSPAWAGGVAEQYF.

The chain couples TRBV5-1 to TRBJ2-7, with 10 bases fitting TRBD2. J was trimmed by 7 bases and V by 0 bases; bases with no gene match: 10. CDR1 is SGHRS, CDR2 YFSETQ, per germline. This CDR3 is 16 amino acids long. The CDR3 sequence: CASSLASSGGLSEQYF. The CDR3 DNA follows: TGCGCCAGCAGCTTGGCTAGTAGCGGGGGGCTTTCGGAGCAGTACTTC. The variable domain in full, completed from reference TRBV5-1 and TRBJ2-7, reads KAGVTQTPRYLIKTRGQQVTLSCSPISGHRSVSWYQQTPGQGLQFLFEYFSETQRNKGNFPGRFSGRQFSNSRSEMNVSTLELGDSALYLCASSLASSGGLSEQYFGPGTRLTVT.

This clone was seen a single time. V is TRBV5-1 and J is TRBJ1-3; possible D gene TRBD1, 5 bases. V was clipped by 0 bases and J by 2 bases, with 15 bases between them. This CDR3 region has 17 residues. Germline CDR1 and CDR2: SGHRS and YFSETQ. As DNA, the CDR3 is TGCGCCAGCAGCTTGGATGTTGGGTCAGGGCCTGGAAACACCATATATTTT. Protein: CASSLDVGSGPGNTIYF.

This chain links TRBV29-1 with TRBJ1-6; 8 bases match TRBD1. Per germline, CDR1 SQVTM and CDR2 ANQGSEA. V lost 3 bases to trimming and J lost 10 bases; unmatched junction nucleotides: 5. This CDR3 is 13 amino acids long. The CDR3 reads CSVDSGGGSPLHF. CDR3 nucleotide sequence: TGCAGCGTTGACTCAGGGGGCGGGTCACCCCTCCACTTT.

V and J are TRBV18 and TRBJ1-2; D perhaps matches TRBD1 (5 bases). Deletions cut 3 bases from V and 7 bases from J, with 15 bases between. The CDR3 consists of 14 residues. Looked up from germline, CDR1 is KGHSH and CDR2 is LQKENI. The CDR3, as DNA: TGTGCCAGCTCACCTACACATGGGGCGAGTGGCTACACCTTC. Amino acid sequence: CASSPTHGASGYTF.

The chain combines TRBV7-2 with TRBJ2-1, with 8 nucleotides matching TRBD2. CDR3 size: 15 residues. Germline values: CDR1 SGHTA, CDR2 FQGNSA. Germline trimming cut 3 bases from V and 10 bases from J; bases unmatched to any gene: 11. The CDR3 region is CASSLHSGVSKEQFF. In DNA form, the CDR3 reads TGTGCCAGCAGCTTGCATAGCGGGGTGTCTAAGGAGCAGTTCTTC. The full variable domain, in which reference TRBV7-2 and TRBJ2-1 provide the parts outside the CDR3, is GAGVSQSPSNKVTEKGKDVELRCDPISGHTALYWYRQSLGQGLEFLIYFQGNSAPDKSGLPSDRFSAERTGGSVSTLTIQRTQQEDSAVYLCASSLHSGVSKEQFFGPGTRLTVL.

The V gene is TRBV13, the J gene TRBJ2-7; 7 bases map to TRBD2. The length of the CDR3 is 17 residues. With 1 base clipped from V and 2 bases from J, the junction kept 11 bases outside the gene matches. In germline, CDR1 is PRHDT, CDR2 FYEKMQ (reference sequence). The CDR3 DNA reads as TGTGCCAGCAGCTTAGTATGGGCAGCGGGACCGACCTACGAGCAGTACTTC. This encodes CASSLVWAAGPTYEQYF.

This chain joins TRBV27 and TRBJ2-2, with D tentatively TRBD1 (6 bases). The germline gives CDR1 MNHEY, CDR2 SMNVEV (reference sequence). The CDR3 runs to 15 residues. Trimming stripped 6 bases from V and 3 bases from J, with 14 bases between. CDR3 in DNA: TGTGCCAGCAGCAAAAACAGGGCGGACACCGGGGAGCTGTTTTTT. Amino acids: CASSKNRADTGELFF.

The rearrangement links TRBV18 to TRBJ2-1; TRBD1 aligns across 8 bases. CDR3 length: 15 residues. Germline values: CDR1 KGHSH, CDR2 LQKENI. V shed 6 bases and J 5 bases; nucleotides not matched to a gene: 9. CDR3 nucleotide sequence: TGTGCCAGCTCGGGGGTCAGGGGGCCTGACAATGAGCAGTTCTTC. Its protein is CASSGVRGPDNEQFF.

This CDR3 reads CASSPGLAAYEQYF. In DNA form, the CDR3 reads TGTGCCAGCAGTCCCGGACTAGCGGCATACGAGCAGTACTTC. The chain recombines TRBV28 with TRBJ2-7; 10 bases are a match to TRBD2. V lost 5 bases, J lost 4 bases, and 5 bases stayed unmatched. The germline gives CDR1 MDHEN, CDR2 SYDVKM. This CDR3 has 14 residues. Supplemented by reference TRBV28 and TRBJ2-7, the full variable domain reads DVKVTQSSRYLVKRTGEKVFLECVQDMDHENMFWYRQDPGLGLRLIYFSYDVKMKEKGDIPEGYSVSREKKERFSLILESASTNQTSMYLCASSPGLAAYEQYFGPGTRLTVT.